Below, one T cell receptor (beta chain) is given with its context. The data were taken from a study of blood T cell repertoires in COVID-19. Looking at the study overall: Some COVID-19 samples were acute and others convalescent; all came from the United States, Italy and Spain.

The CDR3 runs 14 residues. J gave up 4 bases and V 1 base, and 1 base lay outside the gene matches. Germline V CDR1 and CDR2: MGHRA, YSYEKL. The method was immunoSEQ multiplex PCR; TCRdb's version includes in-frame clones alone and lacks a portion of them. The table has around 120,000 clones, about 80% seen once. The sequenced sample consisted of peripheral blood. The V gene is TRBV4-1, the J gene TRBJ2-3; 8 bases align to TRBD2. The receptor was isolated from a man aged 65 to 85 with acute or convalescent COVID-19. This chain's CDR3 is CASSQGLAPDTQYF. The CDR3 nucleotides are TGCGCCAGCAGCCAAGGACTAGCGCCAGATACGCAGTATTTT.